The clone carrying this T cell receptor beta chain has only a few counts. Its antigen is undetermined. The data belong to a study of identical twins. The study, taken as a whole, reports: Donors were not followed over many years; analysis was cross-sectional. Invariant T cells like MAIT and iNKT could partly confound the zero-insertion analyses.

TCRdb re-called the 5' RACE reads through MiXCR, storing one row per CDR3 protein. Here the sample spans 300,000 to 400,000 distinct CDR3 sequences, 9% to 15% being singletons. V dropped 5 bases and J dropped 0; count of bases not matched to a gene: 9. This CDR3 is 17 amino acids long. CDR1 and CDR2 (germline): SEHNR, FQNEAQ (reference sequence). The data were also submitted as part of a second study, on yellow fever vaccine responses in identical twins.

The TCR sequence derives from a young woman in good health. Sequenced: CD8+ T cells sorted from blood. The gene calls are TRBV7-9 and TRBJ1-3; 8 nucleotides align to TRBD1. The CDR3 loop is CASSVPGQGSSGNTIYF. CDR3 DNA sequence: TGTGCCAGCAGCGTCCCCGGACAGGGCAGCTCTGGAAACACCATATATTTT.